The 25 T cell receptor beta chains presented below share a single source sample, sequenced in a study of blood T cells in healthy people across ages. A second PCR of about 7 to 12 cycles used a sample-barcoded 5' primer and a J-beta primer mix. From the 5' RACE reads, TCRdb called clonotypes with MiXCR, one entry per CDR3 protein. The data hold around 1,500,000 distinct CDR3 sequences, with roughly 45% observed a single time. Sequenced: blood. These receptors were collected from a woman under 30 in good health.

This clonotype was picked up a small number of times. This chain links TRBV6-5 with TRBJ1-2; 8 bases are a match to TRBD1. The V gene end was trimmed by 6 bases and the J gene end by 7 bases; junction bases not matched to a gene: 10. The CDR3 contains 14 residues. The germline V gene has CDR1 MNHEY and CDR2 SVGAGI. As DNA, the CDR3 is TGTGCCAGCAGCCGCTGGACAGGGCGTGGTGGCTACACCTTC. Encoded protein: CASSRWTGRGGYTF.

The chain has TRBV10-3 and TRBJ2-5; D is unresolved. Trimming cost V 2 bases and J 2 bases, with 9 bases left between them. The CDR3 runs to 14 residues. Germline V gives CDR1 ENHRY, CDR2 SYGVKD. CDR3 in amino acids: CAISERQTQETQYF. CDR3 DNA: TGTGCCATCAGTGAGCGTCAGACACAAGAGACCCAGTACTTC.

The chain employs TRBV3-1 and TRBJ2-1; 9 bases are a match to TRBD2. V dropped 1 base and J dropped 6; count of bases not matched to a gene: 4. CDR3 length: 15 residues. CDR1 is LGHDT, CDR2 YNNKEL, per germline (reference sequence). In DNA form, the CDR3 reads TGTGCCAGCAGCCAAGGCGGGGGGGCCGGCAATGAGCAGTTCTTC. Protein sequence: CASSQGGGAGNEQFF.

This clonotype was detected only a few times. The CDR3 DNA sequence: TGCAGCGTTGAAGGGACACTCACCTCTGGGGCCAACGTCCTGACTTTC. Translated: CSVEGTLTSGANVLTF. V gene TRBV29-1 combines with J gene TRBJ2-6, with D possibly TRBD1 on 5 matching bases. This CDR3 comprises 16 residues. CDR1 is SQVTM, CDR2 ANQGSEA, per germline. The germline V and J ends were trimmed by 1 base and 0 bases, with 10 bases remaining between them.

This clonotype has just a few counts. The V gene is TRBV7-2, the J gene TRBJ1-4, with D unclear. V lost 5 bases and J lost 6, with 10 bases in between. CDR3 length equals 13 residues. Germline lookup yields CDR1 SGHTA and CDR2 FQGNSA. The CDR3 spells CASSRVFDEKLFF. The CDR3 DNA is TGTGCCAGCAGCAGGGTTTTCGATGAAAAACTGTTTTTT.

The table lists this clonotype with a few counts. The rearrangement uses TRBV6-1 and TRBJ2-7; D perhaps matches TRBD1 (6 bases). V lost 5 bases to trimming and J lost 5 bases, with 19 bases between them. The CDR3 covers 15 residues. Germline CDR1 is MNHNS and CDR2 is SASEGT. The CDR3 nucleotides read TGTGCCAGCAGTACCAACGACAGGCCCCTAGACGAGCAGTACTTC. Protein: CASSTNDRPLDEQYF.

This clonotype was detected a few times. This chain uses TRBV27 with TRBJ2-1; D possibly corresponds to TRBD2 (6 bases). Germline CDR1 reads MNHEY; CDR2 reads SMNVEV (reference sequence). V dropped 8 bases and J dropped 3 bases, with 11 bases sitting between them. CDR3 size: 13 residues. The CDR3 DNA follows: TGTGCCAGCGCTTGGGGGGTCTACAATGAGCAGTTCTTC. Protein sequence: CASAWGVYNEQFF.

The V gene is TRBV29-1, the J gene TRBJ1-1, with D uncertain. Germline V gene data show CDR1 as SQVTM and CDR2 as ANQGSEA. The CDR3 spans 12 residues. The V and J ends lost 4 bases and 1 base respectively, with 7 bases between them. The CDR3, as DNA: TGCAGCGTTGGACTGGGGAACACTGAAGCTTTCTTT. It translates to CSVGLGNTEAFF. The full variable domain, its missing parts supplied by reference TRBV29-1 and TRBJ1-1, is SAVISQKPSRDICQRGTSLTIQCQVDSQVTMMFWYRQQPGQSLTLIATANQGSEATYESGFVIDKFPISRPNLTFSTLTVSNMSPEDSSIYLCSVGLGNTEAFFGQGTRLTVV.

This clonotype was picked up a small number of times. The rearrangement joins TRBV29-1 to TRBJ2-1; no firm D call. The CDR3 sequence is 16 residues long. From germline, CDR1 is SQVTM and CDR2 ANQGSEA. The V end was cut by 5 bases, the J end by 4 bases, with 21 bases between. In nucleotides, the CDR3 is TGCAGCGTTTACGCCAGCCCGGCCCCCCTTTACAATGAGCAGTTCTTC. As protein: CSVYASPAPLYNEQFF.

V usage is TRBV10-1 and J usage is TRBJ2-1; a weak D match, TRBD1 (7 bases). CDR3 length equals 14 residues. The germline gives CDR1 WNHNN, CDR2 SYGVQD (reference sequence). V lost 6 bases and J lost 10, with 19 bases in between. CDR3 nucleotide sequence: TGCGCCAGCAGCACAGGGGTCGGAGGGTACGAGCAGTTCTTC. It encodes CASSTGVGGYEQFF.

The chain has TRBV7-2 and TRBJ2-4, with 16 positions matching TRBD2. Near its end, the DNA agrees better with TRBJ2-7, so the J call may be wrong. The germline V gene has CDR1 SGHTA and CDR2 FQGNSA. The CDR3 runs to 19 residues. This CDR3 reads CASSLPEGLAGGGTYEQYF. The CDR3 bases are TGTGCCAGCAGCCTCCCAGAGGGACTAGCGGGAGGGGGGACCTACGAGCAGTACTTC.

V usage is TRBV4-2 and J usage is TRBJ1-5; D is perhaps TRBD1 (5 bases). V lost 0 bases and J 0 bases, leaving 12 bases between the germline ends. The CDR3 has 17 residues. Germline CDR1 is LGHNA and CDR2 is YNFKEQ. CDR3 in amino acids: CASSQDLPGLSNQPQHF. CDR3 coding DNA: TGTGCCAGCAGCCAAGATCTTCCGGGACTTAGCAATCAGCCCCAGCATTTT.

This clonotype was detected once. This chain's CDR3 is CASSPRELTNTEAFF. DNA of the CDR3: TGTGCCAGCTCACCCCGGGAATTGACGAACACTGAAGCTTTCTTT. The rearrangement links TRBV18 to TRBJ1-1; no definite D call. Germline V CDR1 and CDR2: KGHSH, LQKENI. V was cut by 3 bases and J by 1 base, with 12 bases left in between. CDR3 length equals 15 residues.

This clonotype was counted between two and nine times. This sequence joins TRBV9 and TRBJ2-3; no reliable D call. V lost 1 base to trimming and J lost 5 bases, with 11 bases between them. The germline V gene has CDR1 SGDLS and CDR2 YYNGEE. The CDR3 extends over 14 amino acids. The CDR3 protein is CASSVSAPVDTQYF. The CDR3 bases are TGTGCCAGCAGCGTAAGCGCGCCGGTAGATACGCAGTATTTT.

The CDR3 sequence: CASSQDRLVKEGGYTF. The CDR3 DNA sequence: TGCGCCAGCAGCCAAGATCGCTTAGTCAAGGAGGGTGGCTACACCTTC. This chain connects TRBV4-1 to TRBJ1-2; D is uncertain. Trimming stripped 0 bases from V and 7 bases from J, with 18 bases between. Germline CDR1 reads MGHRA; CDR2 reads YSYEKL. The CDR3 consists of 16 residues.

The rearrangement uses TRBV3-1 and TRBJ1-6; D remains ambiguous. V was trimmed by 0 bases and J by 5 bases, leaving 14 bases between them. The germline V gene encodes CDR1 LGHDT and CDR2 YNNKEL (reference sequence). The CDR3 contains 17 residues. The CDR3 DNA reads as TGTGCCAGCAGCCAAGATGGGCAGGCGTCAAATAATTCACCCCTCCACTTT. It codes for CASSQDGQASNNSPLHF.

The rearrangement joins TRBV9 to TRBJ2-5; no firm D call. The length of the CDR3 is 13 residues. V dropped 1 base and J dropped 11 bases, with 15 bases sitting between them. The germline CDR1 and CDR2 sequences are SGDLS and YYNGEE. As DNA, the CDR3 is TGTGCCAGCAGCGTAATTAGGTCTGATGAGCAGTACTTC. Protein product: CASSVIRSDEQYF.

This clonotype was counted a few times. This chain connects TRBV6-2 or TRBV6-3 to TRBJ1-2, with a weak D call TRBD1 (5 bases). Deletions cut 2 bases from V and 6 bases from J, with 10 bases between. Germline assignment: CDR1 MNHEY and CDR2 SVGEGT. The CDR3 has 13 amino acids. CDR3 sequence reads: CASSYRGVDGYTF. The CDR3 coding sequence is TGTGCCAGCAGTTACCGGGGGGTGGATGGCTACACCTTC.

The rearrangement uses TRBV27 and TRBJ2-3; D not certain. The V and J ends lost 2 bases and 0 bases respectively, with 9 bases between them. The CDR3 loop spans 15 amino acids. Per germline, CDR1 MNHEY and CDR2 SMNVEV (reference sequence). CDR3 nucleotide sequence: TGTGCCAGCAGTTTACGTGCCCTTAGCACAGATACGCAGTATTTT. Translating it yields CASSLRALSTDTQYF.

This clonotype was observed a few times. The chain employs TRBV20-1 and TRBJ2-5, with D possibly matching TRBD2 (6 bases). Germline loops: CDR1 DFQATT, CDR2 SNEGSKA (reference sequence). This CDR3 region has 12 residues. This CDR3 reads CSTSHLQETQYF. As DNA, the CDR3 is TGCAGCACTAGCCACCTTCAAGAGACCCAGTACTTC.

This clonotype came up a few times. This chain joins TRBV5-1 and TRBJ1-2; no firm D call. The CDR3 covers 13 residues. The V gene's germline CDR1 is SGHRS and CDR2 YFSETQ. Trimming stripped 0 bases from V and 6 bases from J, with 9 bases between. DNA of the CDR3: TGCGCCAGCAGCTTGGATGTAGTAGATGGCTACACCTTC. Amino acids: CASSLDVVDGYTF.

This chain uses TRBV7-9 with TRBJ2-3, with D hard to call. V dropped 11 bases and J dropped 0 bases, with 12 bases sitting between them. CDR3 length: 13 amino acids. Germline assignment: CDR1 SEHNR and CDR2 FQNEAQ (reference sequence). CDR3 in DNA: TGTGCCTCGGCCGTACCTAGCACAGATACGCAGTATTTT. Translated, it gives CASAVPSTDTQYF.

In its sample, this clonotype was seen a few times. The CDR3: CASSVEGTANYEQYF. The CDR3 DNA is TGCGCCAGCAGCGTGGAGGGGACAGCCAACTACGAGCAGTACTTC. This chain uses TRBV5-1 with TRBJ2-4, with D maybe TRBD1 (7 bases). The J call could be wrong; TRBJ2-7 is a better fit for the DNA end. This CDR3 spans 15 amino acids. Germline lookup yields CDR1 SGHRS and CDR2 YFSETQ.

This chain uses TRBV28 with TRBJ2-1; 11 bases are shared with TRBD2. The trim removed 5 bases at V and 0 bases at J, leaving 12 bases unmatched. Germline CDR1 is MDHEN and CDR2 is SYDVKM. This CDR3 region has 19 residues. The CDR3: CASSPPDRGTSGSYNEQFF. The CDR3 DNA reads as TGTGCCAGCAGTCCACCAGACAGGGGGACTAGCGGCTCCTACAATGAGCAGTTCTTC.

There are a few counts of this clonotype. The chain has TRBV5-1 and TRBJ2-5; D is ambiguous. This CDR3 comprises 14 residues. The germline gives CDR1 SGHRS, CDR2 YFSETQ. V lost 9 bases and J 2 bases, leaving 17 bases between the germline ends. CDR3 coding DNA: TGCGCCACCCAACCAAACACAGCACAAGAGACCCAGTACTTC. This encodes CATQPNTAQETQYF.